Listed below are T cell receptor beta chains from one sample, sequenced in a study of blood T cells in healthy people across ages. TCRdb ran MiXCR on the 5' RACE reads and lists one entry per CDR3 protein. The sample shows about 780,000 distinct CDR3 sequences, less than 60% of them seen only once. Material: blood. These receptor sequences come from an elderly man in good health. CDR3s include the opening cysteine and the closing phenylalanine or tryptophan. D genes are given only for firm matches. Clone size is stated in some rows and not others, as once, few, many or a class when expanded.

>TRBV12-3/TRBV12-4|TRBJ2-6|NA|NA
TGTGCCAGCTGCCCGATACCGTTCTCTGGGGCCAACGTCCTGACTTTC
CASCPIPFSGANVLTF
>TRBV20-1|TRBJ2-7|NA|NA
TGCAGTGCTCCAGACATAGCCTACGAGCAGTACTTC
CSAPDIAYEQYF
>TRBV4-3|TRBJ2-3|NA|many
TGCGCCAGCAGCCAAGATCCCGGGCGGGATACGCAGTATTTT
CASSQDPGRDTQYF
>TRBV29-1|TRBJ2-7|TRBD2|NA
TGCAGCTTAGGGACTAGCGGGAGCTATGAGCAGTACTTC
CSLGTSGSYEQYF
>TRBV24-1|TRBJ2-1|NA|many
TGTGCCACCAGTCCTGGCAGCTCCTACAATGAGCAGTTCTTC
CATSPGSSYNEQFF
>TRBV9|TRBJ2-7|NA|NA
TGTGCCAGCAGCGTAGGGGCGGGGAACTACGAGCAGTACTTC
CASSVGAGNYEQYF
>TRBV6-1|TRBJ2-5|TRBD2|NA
TGTGCCAGCAGTGTTGAGCGGGACGTGGAGACCCAGTACTTC
CASSVERDVETQYF
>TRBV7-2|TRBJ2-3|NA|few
TGTGCCAGCAGCCCCGGGGTAGCGACTTCAGATACGCAGTATTTT
CASSPGVATSDTQYF
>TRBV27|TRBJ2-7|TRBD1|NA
TGTGCCAGCAGACCGCAGGGGGCGAGGGAGCAGTACTTC
CASRPQGAREQYF
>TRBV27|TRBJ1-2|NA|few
TGTGCCAGCAGTTTTCAGGAGGCCGCGAGGGACTATGGCTACACCTTC
CASSFQEAARDYGYTF
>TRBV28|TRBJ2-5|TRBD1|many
TGTGCCAGCAGGAAGACAGGGCCTCATGAGACCCAGTACTTC
CASRKTGPHETQYF
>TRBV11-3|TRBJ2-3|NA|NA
TGTGCCAGCGGACAAGGTCTCAGCACAGATACGCAGTATTTT
CASGQGLSTDTQYF
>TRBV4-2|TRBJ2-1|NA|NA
TGTGCCAGCAGCCAAGAAGTCACGGATCTAGGAAATGAGCAGTTCTTC
CASSQEVTDLGNEQFF
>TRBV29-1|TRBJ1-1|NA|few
TGCAGCGTTGAGCGGAACACTGAAGCTTTCTTT
CSVERNTEAFF
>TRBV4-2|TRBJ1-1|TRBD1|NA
TGTGCCAGCAGCATCGGGACAGTGAACACTGAAGCTTTCTTT
CASSIGTVNTEAFF
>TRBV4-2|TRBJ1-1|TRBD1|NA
TGTGCCAGCAGCCAGAGACAGGGGAGGGACACTGAAGCTTTCTTT
CASSQRQGRDTEAFF
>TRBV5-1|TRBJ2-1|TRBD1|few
TGCGCCAGCAGCTCGGGACAGGGGGTCCACAATGAGCAGTTCTTC
CASSSGQGVHNEQFF
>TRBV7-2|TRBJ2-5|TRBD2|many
TGTGCCAGCAGCCTGGGACTAGCGGGAGCCCAAGAGACCCAGTACTTC
CASSLGLAGAQETQYF
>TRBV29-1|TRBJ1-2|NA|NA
TGCAGCGTTGTGCCCGAGGGACGCGGAATCTATGGCTACACCTTC
CSVVPEGRGIYGYTF
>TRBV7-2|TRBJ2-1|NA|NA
TGTGCCAGCAGCTTTACTAGTGCGGAGACCCAGTTCTTC
CASSFTSAETQFF
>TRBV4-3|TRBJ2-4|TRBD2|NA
TGCGCCAGCAGCCAAGCTCCTACGACTAGCGCGGTCAAAAACATTCAGTACTTC
CASSQAPTTSAVKNIQYF
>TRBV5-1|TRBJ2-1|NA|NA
TGCGCCAGCGGGCCTTCCGGGACCAGCTACAATGAGCAGTTCTTC
CASGPSGTSYNEQFF
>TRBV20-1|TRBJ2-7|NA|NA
TGCAGTGCTAGAGATCGGACATATTTGTACGAGCAGTACTTC
CSARDRTYLYEQYF
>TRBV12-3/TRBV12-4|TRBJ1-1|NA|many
TGTGCCAGCAGTTTAACAGTAAACACTGAAGCTTTCTTT
CASSLTVNTEAFF
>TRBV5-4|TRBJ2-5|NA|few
TGTGCCAGCAGCTTGAGCGGAGATCAAGAGACCCAGTACTTC
CASSLSGDQETQYF
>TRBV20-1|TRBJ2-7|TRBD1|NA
TGCAGTGCTCGAAGGACAGGATTAACCTACGAGCAGTACTTC
CSARRTGLTYEQYF
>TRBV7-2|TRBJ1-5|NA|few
TGTGCCAGCAGTTGGTCCTCCCTCGAGGCTCAGCCCCAGCATTTT
CASSWSSLEAQPQHF
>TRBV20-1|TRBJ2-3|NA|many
TGCAGTGCTAGAGACCGGCGGGTTAGCACAGATACGCAGTATTTT
CSARDRRVSTDTQYF
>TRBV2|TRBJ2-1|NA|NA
TGTGCCAGCAGTGTAATCAGGGGGAGGAATGAGCAGTTCTTC
CASSVIRGRNEQFF
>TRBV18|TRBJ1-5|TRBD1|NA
TGTGCCAGCTCATCCAGGGGGGCCAACAATCAGCCCCAGCATTTT
CASSSRGANNQPQHF
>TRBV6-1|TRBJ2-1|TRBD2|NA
TGTGCCAGCACTTCGACTAGCGGGCTCTACAATGAGCAGTTCTTC
CASTSTSGLYNEQFF
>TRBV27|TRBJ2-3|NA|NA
TGTGCCAGCAGTTTACTCCCCCGCACAGATACGCAGTATTTT
CASSLLPRTDTQYF
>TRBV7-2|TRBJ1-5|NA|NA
TGTGCCAGCAGCCCTAGACCCGTAGAGCTCCAGCATTTT
CASSPRPVELQHF
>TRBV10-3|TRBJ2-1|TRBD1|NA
TGTGCCATCAGTGAGTCTCAGGGGGTCGATGAGCAGTTCTTC
CAISESQGVDEQFF
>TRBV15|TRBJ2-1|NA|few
TGTGCCACCAGCAGAGATGCTGGAGCGCTCTCTGAGCAGTTCTTC
CATSRDAGALSEQFF
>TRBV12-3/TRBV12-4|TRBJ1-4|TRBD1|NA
TGTGCCAGCAAAGGGACAGCCGAAGCCTATATTGCAACTAATGAAAAACTGTTTTTT
CASKGTAEAYIATNEKLFF
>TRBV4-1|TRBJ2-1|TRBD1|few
TGCGCCAGCAGCCGGCAGTGGGACAGGGACAATGAGCAGTTCTTC
CASSRQWDRDNEQFF
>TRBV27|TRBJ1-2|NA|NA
TGTGCCAGCAGTTTAGCCCCGACAGGCACCTATGGCTACACCTTC
CASSLAPTGTYGYTF
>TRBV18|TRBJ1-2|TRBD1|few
TGTGCCAGCTCACCTCAGGGACAGGGCGCTAGTGGCTACACCTTC
CASSPQGQGASGYTF
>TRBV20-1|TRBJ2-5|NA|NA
TGCAGTGCTAGGGATGACCACGAAGGGGCAGAGACCCAGTACTTC
CSARDDHEGAETQYF
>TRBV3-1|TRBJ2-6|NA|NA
TGTGCCAGCAGCCAAGGGGTCCCATACTCTGGGGCCAACGTCCTGACTTTC
CASSQGVPYSGANVLTF
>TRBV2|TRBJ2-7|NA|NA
TGTGCCAGCAGTCTGGACAGATCACAGTACAATGAGCAGTACTTC
CASSLDRSQYNEQYF
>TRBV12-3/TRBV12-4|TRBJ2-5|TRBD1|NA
TGTGCCAGCCACAGGGGGCGCGGGGAGACCCAGTACTTC
CASHRGRGETQYF
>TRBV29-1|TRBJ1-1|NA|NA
TGCAGCGTTGAGCGCGACACTGAAGCTTTCTTT
CSVERDTEAFF
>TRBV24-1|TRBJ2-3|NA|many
TGTGCCACCAGGGGCACAGATACGCAGTATTTT
CATRGTDTQYF
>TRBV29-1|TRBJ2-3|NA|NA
TGCAGCGTTGAAGAGGGACGACATACGCAGTATTTT
CSVEEGRHTQYF
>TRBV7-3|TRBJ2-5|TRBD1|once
TGTGCCAGCAGCTTAGAGGCAGGGGGCGGGATTGAGCAGTACTTC
CASSLEAGGGIEQYF
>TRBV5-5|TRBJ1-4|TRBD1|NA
TGTGCCAGCAGTTCTAATGAGGACAGGGGATTTCCTAATGAAAAACTGTTTTTT
CASSSNEDRGFPNEKLFF
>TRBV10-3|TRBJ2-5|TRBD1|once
TGTGCCATCAGGGAAGGACAGGGAACGGGAGAGCAGTACTTC
CAIREGQGTGEQYF
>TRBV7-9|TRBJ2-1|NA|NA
TGTGCCAGCAGCTTAGTTCGGACCGACAATGAGCAGTTCTTC
CASSLVRTDNEQFF
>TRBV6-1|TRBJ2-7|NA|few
TGTGCCAGCGATCTTGAAGTTTTTGGGGTCGAGCAGTACTTC
CASDLEVFGVEQYF
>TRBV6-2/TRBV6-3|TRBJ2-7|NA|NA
TGTGCCAGCAGTTACCCCTTTTCGGGACCTCCCTCCTACGAGCAGTACTTC
CASSYPFSGPPSYEQYF
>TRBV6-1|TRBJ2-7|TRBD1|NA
TGTGCCAGCAGTGAGCGGACAGGGTACGGACTAAACGAGCAGTACTTC
CASSERTGYGLNEQYF
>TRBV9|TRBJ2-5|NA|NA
TGTGCCAGCAGCGTAGCTGAAGGGCCTAGTTGGGAGACCCAGTACTTC
CASSVAEGPSWETQYF
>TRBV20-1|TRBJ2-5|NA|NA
TGCAGTGCTAGAGATCCATTCGGGCCTAGCGACCAAGAGACCCAGTACTTC
CSARDPFGPSDQETQYF
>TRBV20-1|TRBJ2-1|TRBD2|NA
TGCAGTGCTAGAGGGGGGGGGAGCGTGTGGAATGAGCAGTTCTTC
CSARGGGSVWNEQFF
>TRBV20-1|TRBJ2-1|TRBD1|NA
TGCAGTAGGGGGACAGACAATGAGCAGTTCTTC
CSRGTDNEQFF
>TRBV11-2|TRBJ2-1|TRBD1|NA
TGTGCCAGCAGCTTATTATTGACAGGGGGAGAGCAGTTCTTC
CASSLLLTGGEQFF
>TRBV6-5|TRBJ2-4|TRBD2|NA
TGTGCCAGCAGTTACTCTCCCGGGGGGGCCAAAAACATTCAGTACTTC
CASSYSPGGAKNIQYF